This entry concerns a single T cell receptor beta chain. The antigen is not known. Together with a sample-barcoded 5' primer, a J-beta primer mix was included in a second PCR lasting roughly 6 to 12 cycles. A 12-random-nucleotide template-switch adaptor tagged each cDNA molecule. TCRdb analysed the 5' RACE reads with MiXCR anew, one entry per CDR3 protein. Among around 1,800,000 distinct CDR3 sequences listed, roughly two fifths were seen once. This sample is drawn from a study of blood T cells in healthy people across ages. Points from the study as a whole: Researchers report that TCR beta diversity correlated strongly with naive T cell percentage. PBMCs were not sorted, which prevented a conclusive comparison of naive versus antigen-experienced cells.

CDR1 DFQATT and CDR2 SNEGSKA come from the germline V gene (reference sequence). V lost 0 bases and J 0 bases, leaving 12 bases between the germline ends. This CDR3 region has 16 residues. V gene TRBV20-1 combines with J gene TRBJ1-3; D uncertain. The sequence derives from a human donor in good health. Sequenced sample: blood. The CDR3, as DNA: TGCAGTGCTAGAGATCAAAGTCTCCGCTCTGGAAACACCATATATTTT. Amino acids: CSARDQSLRSGNTIYF.